These 5 T cell receptor beta chains were sequenced from one sample in a study of cytomegalovirus exposure and HLA in healthy donors. A multiplex PCR was run with 60 Vbeta primers and 13 Jbeta primers. The data were produced by immunoSEQ multiplex PCR, yet TCRdb's version contains in-frame clones alone and is incomplete. The table lists 150,000 to 200,000 clones, approximately 84% of them singletons, with approximately 0.25% in the top ten. Sequencing was performed on PBMCs. The receptors come from a boy aged 10-17 years in good health and CMV-seronegative.

This clone was counted a single time. This chain links TRBV2 with TRBJ2-5; D not certain. The CDR3 spans 13 residues. V lost 7 bases and J lost 5, with 14 bases in between. Germline CDR1 is SNHLY and CDR2 is FYNNEI. The CDR3 DNA is TGTGCCAGCACCCCGGTCCCAAACGAGACCCAGTACTTC. Its translation: CASTPVPNETQYF.

This sequence joins TRBV5-4 and TRBJ2-3; the D is unclear. Per germline, CDR1 SGHNT and CDR2 YYREEE (reference sequence). There are 13 residues in the CDR3. Trimming removed 0 bases at V and 6 bases at J, with 8 bases between. The CDR3 DNA sequence: TGTGCCAGCAGCTTGGGGTCTGAGGATACGCAGTATTTT. Its protein product is CASSLGSEDTQYF.

The chain has TRBV15 and TRBJ2-5; weak D call: TRBD1 (6 bases). The CDR3 spans 14 residues. The germline V gene encodes CDR1 LNHNV and CDR2 YYDKDF (reference sequence). The ends were cut back, 5 bases at V and 5 bases at J, with 15 bases in the middle. The CDR3 loop reads CATSGRQDWETQYF. In DNA form, the CDR3 reads TGTGCCACCAGCGGTCGACAGGATTGGGAGACCCAGTACTTC.

The chain employs TRBV28 and TRBJ2-7, with 7 bases that match TRBD2. The germline V gene encodes CDR1 MDHEN and CDR2 SYDVKM. J gave up 6 bases and V 3 bases, and 8 bases lay outside the gene matches. This CDR3 is 14 amino acids long. The CDR3 loop reads CASSFPLGLGEQYF. The CDR3 DNA reads as TGTGCCAGCAGTTTCCCTCTCGGACTAGGCGAGCAGTACTTC.

The genes are TRBV9 and TRBJ1-6; 7 bases are shared with TRBD1. The V segment lost 0 bases and the J segment 10 bases; nucleotides outside the gene matches: 10. Germline V gene sequence: CDR1 SGDLS, CDR2 YYNGEE. This CDR3 region has 16 residues. The CDR3 here is CASSVVAAGGGSPLHF. The CDR3 bases are TGTGCCAGCAGCGTAGTGGCCGCAGGGGGTGGATCACCCCTCCACTTT.